Each of the 16 T cell receptor beta chains below was sequenced from the same sample in a study of post-analysis software for immune sequencing data. General study findings and limits: Included in a set of about 5 TRBV segments more frequent in patients than controls were TRBV5-6, TRBV5-1 and TRBV20-1.

For these receptors, no antigen is known. Researchers reported that TCR beta cDNA libraries carried unique molecular identifiers. TCRdb redid the calling of the PCR reads with MiXCR, one entry per CDR3 protein. The table has about 820,000 distinct CDR3 sequences, roughly half seen once; the top ten hold approximately 4.5%. Sequences were obtained from blood. The receptors shown here come from a girl aged 5-17 years with multiple sclerosis.

This clonotype was picked up a small number of times. The gene calls are TRBV18 and TRBJ2-5; tentatively, D is TRBD2 (5 bases). CDR3 length equals 16 residues. Trimming stripped 1 base from V and 2 bases from J, with 14 bases between. Germline V lookup: CDR1 KGHSH, CDR2 LQKENI. The CDR3 DNA is TGTGCCAGCTCACCACTTAGAGGGCACACGCAAGAGACCCAGTACTTC. Its translation is CASSPLRGHTQETQYF.

The genes are TRBV7-6 and TRBJ1-1; D gene uncertain. The germline V gene encodes CDR1 SGHVS and CDR2 FNYEAQ. V was shortened by 2 bases and J by 1 base, with 11 bases between the two germline ends. The CDR3 is 15 amino acids. CDR3: CASSLLLQPNTEAFF. The CDR3 region has the DNA TGTGCCAGCAGCTTATTGTTACAGCCGAACACTGAAGCTTTCTTT.

The sample holds one count of this clonotype. The rearrangement uses TRBV27 and TRBJ2-5, with 11 bases that match TRBD1. The CDR3 is 17 amino acids. From germline, CDR1 is MNHEY and CDR2 SMNVEV (reference sequence). Trimming removed 4 bases from V and 4 bases from J; junction bases left unmatched: 11. Written as DNA, the CDR3 is TGTGCCAGCAGTTCCTTCGGACAGGGGGCAAGTGGAGAGACCCAGTACTTC. Its translation: CASSSFGQGASGETQYF.

Here the CDR3 reads CASTPHSNQPQHF. The CDR3 bases are TGTGCCAGCACCCCGCATAGCAATCAGCCCCAGCATTTT. This chain connects TRBV6-1 to TRBJ1-5; D unclear. Germline V gene sequence: CDR1 MNHNS, CDR2 SASEGT. V lost 7 bases to trimming and J lost 0 bases, with 7 bases between them. The CDR3 runs to 13 residues.

The chain uses TRBV7-2 and TRBJ2-7; D is undetermined. CDR1 and CDR2 (germline): SGHTA, FQGNSA. Trimming took off 1 base at V and 6 bases at J, with 10 bases between the two ends. CDR3 length: 13 amino acids. Here the CDR3 reads CASSLEAGGEQYF. The CDR3 DNA is TGTGCCAGCAGCTTAGAGGCAGGCGGCGAGCAGTACTTC.

The genes are TRBV7-9 and TRBJ1-2; D is uncertain. This CDR3 is 12 amino acids long. Trimming removed 5 bases at V and 7 bases at J, with 11 bases between. From germline, CDR1 is SEHNR and CDR2 FQNEAQ (reference sequence). The CDR3: CASSHPAGGYTF. The DNA of the CDR3 is TGTGCCAGCAGCCACCCGGCTGGTGGCTACACCTTC.

This chain links TRBV5-1 with TRBJ2-7, with no clear D. This CDR3 is 15 amino acids long. V lost 0 bases and J 4 bases, leaving 14 bases between the germline ends. Per germline, CDR1 SGHRS and CDR2 YFSETQ. CDR3 sequence (DNA): TGCGCCAGCAGCTTGGACCCAGTCAACCGGTACGAGCAGTACTTC. It codes for CASSLDPVNRYEQYF. Complete variable domain (other parts from reference TRBV5-1 and TRBJ2-7): KAGVTQTPRYLIKTRGQQVTLSCSPISGHRSVSWYQQTPGQGLQFLFEYFSETQRNKGNFPGRFSGRQFSNSRSEMNVSTLELGDSALYLCASSLDPVNRYEQYFGPGTRLTVT.

The chain employs TRBV29-1 and TRBJ2-1; TRBD2 agrees at 11 bases. The CDR3 runs 14 residues. Per the germline V gene, CDR1 is SQVTM and CDR2 is ANQGSEA. V lost 6 bases and J lost 4; bases outside the gene matches: 5. CDR3 in DNA: TGCAGCGTGCTGGGACTAGCGGTGTACAATGAGCAGTTCTTC. It is translated as CSVLGLAVYNEQFF.

A note on this clonotype: This CDR3 is missing its conserved last phenylalanine or tryptophan, likely due to a read error. V usage is TRBV15 and J usage is TRBJ2-1, with D perhaps assigned TRBD1 or TRBD2 (5 bases each). This CDR3 contains 16 residues. The germline V gene has CDR1 LNHNV and CDR2 YYDKDF (reference sequence). Between the trimmed V and J ends, which lost 2 bases and 3 bases, there was a span of 14 bases. The chain's CDR3 is CATSRTRDQYYNEQFV. CDR3 nucleotides: TGTGCCACCAGCAGAACCCGGGACCAGTACTACAATGAGCAGTTCGTC.

The CDR3 bases are TGTGCCACCAGCAGAGAGAGACAAGCCTACGAGCAGTACTTC. This translates into CATSRERQAYEQYF. The rearrangement joins TRBV15 to TRBJ2-7; D is uncertain. CDR1 and CDR2 (germline): LNHNV, YYDKDF (reference sequence). V lost 0 bases and J lost 2, with 8 bases in between. There are 14 residues in the CDR3. The full variable domain, its missing parts supplied by reference TRBV15 and TRBJ2-7, is DAMVIQNPRYQVTQFGKPVTLSCSQTLNHNVMYWYQQKSSQAPKLLFHYYDKDFNNEADTPDNFQSRRPNTSFCFLDIRSPGLGDTAMYLCATSRERQAYEQYFGPGTRLTVT.

This sequence joins TRBV29-1 and TRBJ1-2, with 7 bases fitting TRBD1. The germline V gene encodes CDR1 SQVTM and CDR2 ANQGSEA. The CDR3 runs to 12 residues. The V segment lost 3 bases and the J segment 5 bases; nucleotides outside the gene matches: 3. CDR3 DNA sequence: TGCAGCGTTGAGGTGGGACAGTATGGCTACACCTTC. The encoded protein is CSVEVGQYGYTF.

The CDR3 sequence is CASSLGLAGNTGTQYF. CDR3 bases: TGTGCCAGCAGCCTGGGACTAGCGGGAAACACGGGTACGCAGTATTTT. This rearrangement joins TRBV7-8 to TRBJ2-3; 13 nucleotides align to TRBD2. In germline, CDR1 is SGHVS, CDR2 FQNEAQ. J was trimmed by 8 bases and V by 5 bases; bases with no gene match: 10. The CDR3 extends over 16 amino acids.

CDR3 sequence reads: CASSIRGPTSYGYTF. Written as DNA, the CDR3 is TGTGCCAGTAGTATTCGGGGGCCGACCTCCTATGGCTACACCTTC. V and J are TRBV19 and TRBJ1-2; D possibly corresponds to TRBD1 (6 bases). CDR1 is LNHDA, CDR2 SQIVND, per germline (reference sequence). V lost 3 bases and J lost 4, with 15 bases in between. The CDR3 spans 15 residues.

This clonotype showed up just a few times. The chain carries TRBV20-1 and TRBJ2-4; TRBD2 matches 15 bases. The J call is doubtful: the DNA matches TRBJ2-7 better. From germline, CDR1 is DFQATT and CDR2 SNEGSKA (reference sequence). CDR3 size: 18 residues. The CDR3 DNA follows: TGCAGTGCTTACTCAGGACTAGCGGGAGGGGAGGGCAGATACGAGCAGTACTTC. Its translation is CSAYSGLAGGEGRYEQYF.

The chain has TRBV6-6 and TRBJ2-7; TRBD2 matches 7 bases. J lost 4 bases, V lost 8 bases, and 11 bases had no gene match. CDR3 length: 14 residues. CDR1 and CDR2 (germline): MNHNY, SVGAGI (reference sequence). The CDR3 DNA reads as TGTGCCAGCTCAAAGCTAGCGGAACCTTACGAGCAGTACTTC. Its protein product is CASSKLAEPYEQYF.

CDR3 amino acids: CASSLGEAGETQYF. Written as DNA, the CDR3 is TGCGCCAGCAGCTTAGGGGAAGCCGGGGAGACCCAGTACTTC. The chain recombines TRBV5-1 with TRBJ2-5; weak D call: TRBD1 (5 bases). This CDR3 comprises 14 residues. Trimming took off 2 bases at V and 5 bases at J, with 13 bases between the two ends. CDR1 and CDR2 from the germline V gene are SGHRS and YFSETQ.